This T cell receptor (beta chain) is from a study of blood T cell repertoires in COVID-19 (dated by TCRdb to about 2020). About the study as a whole: Samples from collaborators originated in the United States, Italy and Spain and spanned both the acute and convalescent phases of COVID-19. Where HLA class I and class II types were available, the types were taken from metadata supplied by the sample provider, not from assay-based typing. The prospective study material was composed of cDNA or gDNA derived from T cells, B-cell-depleted T cells, or PBMCs. A freely available public database, intended as a resource for researchers studying the immune response to SARS-CoV-2, is where the repertoires were released. The sample metadata nearly always contained a de-identified subject ID, COVID-19 status, age in years and sex. The samples were drawn from the first 160 participants of the ongoing ImmuneRACE study and from 1,200 or so subjects provided by 6 global collaborators. Deeply sampled blood TCRbeta repertoires from subjects exposed to, actively infected with, or recovered from COVID-19 were included in the dataset.

Per the germline V gene, SGHAT is the CDR1 and FQNNGV is the CDR2. From its cysteine to its phenylalanine, the CDR3 spans 16 amino acids. CDR3 DNA only is kept here, 48 bases in frame from base 1. The germline ends are 15 bases apart after V is trimmed by 0 bases and J by 4 bases. Broad study findings and their caveats: How much clinical and demographic metadata was included differed by source and by participant, and the metadata was provided uncurated.

Whole blood was collected in K2EDTA tubes by collaborating institutions according to the institutions' own protocols. For TCRbeta analysis, collaborators shipped samples in one of three forms: frozen whole blood, isolated PBMCs, or DNA extracted from either of those sample types. The immunoSEQ Assay, a bias-controlled multiplex PCR, was used to amplify TCRbeta CDR3 regions from genomic DNA. As for the original processing: The number of nucleated cells in each sample was estimated from the amplification of reference gene primers within the assay. To quantify the absolute abundance of each unique TCRbeta CDR3 rearrangement, sequence reads were collapsed and filtered. For each sample, productive Simpson clonality was calculated as the square root of Simpson's diversity index across productive rearrangements. The table was pulled from immuneACCESS by TCRdb, which kept in-frame rearrangements only. Such tables lose some clones; where checked, under half of the loss comes from unresolved V genes, and the rest has no known cause. The D gene and trimming were derived from the DNA, and the V and J assignments and clone size from that table. The sample data list approximately 300,000 clones, and 70% to 90% of these were observed just once. The top ten constitute 4% to 5% of the sample.

In this sample, this clone turned up once. Its antigen is not yet known. Qualities for individual bases were not recorded, and no much larger clone is one base off. Sequenced: peripheral blood. This TCR derives from a woman aged 45-59 years with active or convalescent COVID-19. This sequence uses TRBV11-2 and TRBJ1-2; a tentative D match to TRBD1 spans 5 bases. The DNA is TGTGCCAGCAGCTTAGATAGGGGCAGGGCGCGCTATGGCTACACCTTC. This translates into CASSLDRGRARYGYTF.